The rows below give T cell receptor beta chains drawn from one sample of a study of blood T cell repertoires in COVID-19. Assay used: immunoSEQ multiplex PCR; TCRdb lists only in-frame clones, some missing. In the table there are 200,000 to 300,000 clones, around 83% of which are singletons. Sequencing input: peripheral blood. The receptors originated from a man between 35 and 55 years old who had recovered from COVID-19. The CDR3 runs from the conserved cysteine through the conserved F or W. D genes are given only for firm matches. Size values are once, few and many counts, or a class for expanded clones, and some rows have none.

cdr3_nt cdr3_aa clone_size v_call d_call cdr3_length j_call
TGTGCCAGCGTGGGACTAGCGGGACGCCCCGCCCGGGAGACCCAGTACTTC CASVGLAGRPARETQYF - TRBV7-8 TRBD2 17 TRBJ2-5
TGTGCCATCAGTGTGGAGGCTAACTATGGCTACACCTTC CAISVEANYGYTF - TRBV10-3 - 13 TRBJ1-2
TGTGCCAGCAGCTTACGGACTATCGGTGAGCAGTTCTTC CASSLRTIGEQFF - TRBV7-8 - 13 TRBJ2-1
TGTGCCAGCAGCTTGGCTCGGGGACAGAATAATTCACCCCTCCACTTT CASSLARGQNNSPLHF - TRBV5-5 TRBD1 16 TRBJ1-6
TGTGCCAGCGAAGGACTAGCGGGGGGAAGCACTAGCACAGATACGCAGTATTTT CASEGLAGGSTSTDTQYF - TRBV19 TRBD2 18 TRBJ2-3
TGTGCCTGGAGTGCCTCGCGGCAGACCCGCCAGCCCCAGCATTTT CAWSASRQTRQPQHF - TRBV30 - 15 TRBJ1-5
TGTGCCAGCAGTACCCGGGACAATAACTATGGCTACACCTTC CASSTRDNNYGYTF - TRBV6-2/TRBV6-3 - 14 TRBJ1-2
TGCGCCAGCAGCCAAGATGGGACTAGCGGGAGTGGGGCAGATACGCAGTATTTT CASSQDGTSGSGADTQYF - TRBV4-3 TRBD2 18 TRBJ2-3
TGTGCCAGCAGCTTTATCGGGGAAGGGCTGTTTTTT CASSFIGEGLFF - TRBV5-6 - 12 TRBJ2-2
TGTGCCACCAGCCGAGACAGGGGAAGGGAGCAGTACTTC CATSRDRGREQYF - TRBV15 TRBD1 13 TRBJ2-7
TGTGCCAGCAGCCAATACAGGGGGCCATACACCTTC CASSQYRGPYTF - TRBV3-1/TRBV3-2 TRBD1 12 TRBJ1-2
TGTGCCAGCAACTACAGGGGTGCAACTAATGAAAAACTGTTTTTT CASNYRGATNEKLFF few TRBV21-1 - 15 TRBJ1-4
TGTGCCAGCAGCCAAGTTCGGGGAAACGGCTACACCTTC CASSQVRGNGYTF many TRBV3-1/TRBV3-2 - 13 TRBJ1-2
TGCGCCAGCAGCACCGGAGGAGTGAACACTGAAGCTTTCTTT CASSTGGVNTEAFF few TRBV5-1 - 14 TRBJ1-1
TGTGCCAGCAGCTTGGTTTTAGGGCGGGAAGATACGCAGTATTTT CASSLVLGREDTQYF - TRBV5-5 - 15 TRBJ2-3
TGTGCCAGCAGCGCTCTAGCGGGGGCGCCGGGGGATACGCAGTATTTT CASSALAGAPGDTQYF - TRBV5-4 TRBD2 16 TRBJ2-3
TGTGCCAGCAGTTACGCGCGGACAGGGGATAATGAAAAACTGTTTTTT CASSYARTGDNEKLFF - TRBV6-2/TRBV6-3 TRBD1 16 TRBJ1-4
TGTGCCAGCTCACCTGGGACAGGGGGAAACTACGAGCAGTACTTC CASSPGTGGNYEQYF - TRBV18 TRBD1 15 TRBJ2-7
TGTGCCAGCAGCTTAGCGGGAGGGGCCCCTAATACGCAGTATTTT CASSLAGGAPNTQYF - TRBV7-2 TRBD2 15 TRBJ2-3
TGTGCCTGGGAAGGGGCAGGCACTGAAGCTTTCTTT CAWEGAGTEAFF - TRBV30 - 12 TRBJ1-1
TGTGCCAGCAGCGTAGGTTCCTTTGGGGCAGTGAACTATGGCTACACCTTC CASSVGSFGAVNYGYTF - TRBV9 - 17 TRBJ1-2
TGTGCCAGTAGTATAACAGGTGTCGGAAGCAATCAGCCCCAGCATTTT CASSITGVGSNQPQHF - TRBV19 - 16 TRBJ1-5
TGTGCCAGTAGTCTTATCCGGGGTGATGGCTACACCTTC CASSLIRGDGYTF once TRBV19 - 13 TRBJ1-2
TGTGCCAGCACCCCCTCGACAGGTGTAAATCAGCCCCAGCATTTT CASTPSTGVNQPQHF - TRBV6-5 - 15 TRBJ1-5
TGCAGTGCTAGTGTTCAGGGTCTCGGTAATTCACCCCTCCACTTT CSASVQGLGNSPLHF - TRBV20-1 - 15 TRBJ1-6
TGTGCCAGCAGTCCCTGGCAGGGAGGTAACTATGGCTACACCTTC CASSPWQGGNYGYTF - TRBV28 - 15 TRBJ1-2
TGTGCCAGCAGCTCAAACCGACTAGCGGGCTACGAGCAGTACTTC CASSSNRLAGYEQYF - TRBV27 TRBD2 15 TRBJ2-7
TGCAGCGTTGAAGATATGACAGGGCGGGAAAAACTGTTTTTT CSVEDMTGREKLFF - TRBV29-1 TRBD1 14 TRBJ1-4
TGTGCCAGCAGTCCTCTTATGAACACTGAAGCTTTCTTT CASSPLMNTEAFF - TRBV27 - 13 TRBJ1-1
TGTGCCAGTAGTTCGAGCCAGGGGGCGTATACCGGGGAGCTGTTTTTT CASSSSQGAYTGELFF - TRBV19 TRBD1 16 TRBJ2-2
TGTGCCTGGACCGGTGGACAGGGGGGGACTGAAGCTTTCTTT CAWTGGQGGTEAFF - TRBV30 TRBD1 14 TRBJ1-1
TGTGCCAGCAGTTTATCGAGGGGCGGGGGCGAAAAACTGTTTTTT CASSLSRGGGEKLFF - TRBV27 - 15 TRBJ1-4
TGCGCCAGCAGCCAAGATGAATCGGGGAATAATTCACCCCTCCACTTT CASSQDESGNNSPLHF - TRBV4-3 - 16 TRBJ1-6
TGCGCCAGCAGACAGGGGAACACTGAAGCTTTCTTT CASRQGNTEAFF - TRBV5-1 - 12 TRBJ1-1
TGTGCCATCAGAGTAGGGGGCGCGGCGAACGAGCAGTACTTC CAIRVGGAANEQYF - TRBV10-3 TRBD1 14 TRBJ2-7
TGTGCCAGCAGTTTATTGGGCCAATCTTCACCCCTCCACTTT CASSLLGQSSPLHF - TRBV27 - 14 TRBJ1-6
TGTGCCAGCAGCCTGGGGACTAGCACGCAGTATTTT CASSLGTSTQYF - TRBV14 TRBD2 12 TRBJ2-3
TGTGCCAGCAGCTCTGGAGCCGGGTTGAACACTGAAGCTTTCTTT CASSSGAGLNTEAFF - TRBV5-4 - 15 TRBJ1-1
TGTGCCAGTAGTATAGATATCACAGGGGGCCGCCGAAGTGCCCAGTACTTC CASSIDITGGRRSAQYF - TRBV19 TRBD1 17 TRBJ2-5
TGTGCCAGCAGCTTGGTGGGGGCCTATGGCTACACCTTC CASSLVGAYGYTF - TRBV5-4 - 13 TRBJ1-2
TGTGCCAGCAGCTTACGGACTAGCGGGATCCTAGACCAAGAGACCCAGTACTTC CASSLRTSGILDQETQYF once TRBV7-9 TRBD2 18 TRBJ2-5
TGTGCCAGCAGCCAGTACAGGGGGTTGACCTACGAGCAGTACTTC CASSQYRGLTYEQYF once TRBV5-5 TRBD1 15 TRBJ2-7
TGTGCCAGCAGCCAATCCGACAGGGGAAAACTGTTTTTT CASSQSDRGKLFF - TRBV13 TRBD1 13 TRBJ1-4
TGTGCCAGTAGTGCGCAACAGGGGGCTGACACTGAAGCTTTCTTT CASSAQQGADTEAFF - TRBV19 TRBD1 15 TRBJ1-1
TGTGCCAGCAGCTTCGGTTGGGCGACGGGGGAGCTGTTTTTT CASSFGWATGELFF - TRBV11-2 - 14 TRBJ2-2